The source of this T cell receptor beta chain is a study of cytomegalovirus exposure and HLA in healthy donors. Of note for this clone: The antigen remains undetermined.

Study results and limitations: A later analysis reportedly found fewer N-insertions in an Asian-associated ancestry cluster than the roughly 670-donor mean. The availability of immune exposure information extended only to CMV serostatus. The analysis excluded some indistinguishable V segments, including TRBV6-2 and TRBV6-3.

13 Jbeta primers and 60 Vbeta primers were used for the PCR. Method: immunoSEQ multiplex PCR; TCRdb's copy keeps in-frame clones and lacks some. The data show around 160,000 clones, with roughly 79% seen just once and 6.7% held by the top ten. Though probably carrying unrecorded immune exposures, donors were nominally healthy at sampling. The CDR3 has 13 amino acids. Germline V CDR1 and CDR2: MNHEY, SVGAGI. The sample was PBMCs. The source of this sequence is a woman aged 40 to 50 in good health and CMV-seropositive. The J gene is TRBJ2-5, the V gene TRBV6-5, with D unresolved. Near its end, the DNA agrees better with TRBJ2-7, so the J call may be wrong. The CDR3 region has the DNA TGTGCCAGCAGTTACTCTCTCTCCTACGAGCAGTACTTC. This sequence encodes CASSYSLSYEQYF.